Shown below are 24 T cell receptor beta chains from a single sample sequenced in a study of T-cell reconstitution after alpha-beta-depleted transplantation in children. As it was prepared, the TCRbeta library received unique molecular identifiers. TCRdb fed the PCR reads into MiXCR, producing one record per CDR3 protein. Altogether about 98,000 distinct CDR3 sequences are present, around 7% being singletons, with the ten largest covering 16%. The input for sequencing was PBMCs, taken before TCRalphabeta/CD19-depleted stem cell transplant. The receptors shown here come from a boy aged 2 to 9 with acute lymphoblastic leukemia, due to receive a stem cell transplant.

This clonotype has ten or more counts. The rearrangement uses TRBV7-9 and TRBJ2-5; 8 positions agree with TRBD1. This CDR3 is 13 amino acids long. V lost 5 bases and J lost 5; bases outside the gene matches: 4. Looked up from germline, CDR1 is SEHNR and CDR2 is FQNEAQ (reference sequence). In nucleotides, the CDR3 is TGTGCCAGCAGCCTCAGGGGGCGGGAGACCCAGTACTTC. Translating it yields CASSLRGRETQYF. The variable domain in full, completed from reference TRBV7-9 and TRBJ2-5, reads DTGVSQNPRHKITKRGQNVTFRCDPISEHNRLYWYRQTLGQGPEFLTYFQNEAQLEKSRLLSDRFSAERPKGSFSTLEIQRTEQGDSAMYLCASSLRGRETQYFGPGTRLLVL.

This clonotype was seen ten or more times. The chain couples TRBV4-2 to TRBJ2-7, with 7 bases fitting TRBD2. The CDR3 sequence is 15 residues long. With 2 bases clipped from V and 0 bases from J, the junction kept 4 bases outside the gene matches. Germline lookup yields CDR1 LGHNA and CDR2 YNFKEQ. The CDR3 DNA follows: TGTGCCAGCAGCCAAACCGGGACTACCTCCTACGAGCAGTACTTC. It specifies CASSQTGTTSYEQYF.

Ten or more counts support this clonotype. This sequence joins TRBV7-2 and TRBJ1-6; no definite D call. V lost 1 base and J lost 7, with 8 bases in between. Germline CDR1 SGHTA, CDR2 FQGNSA. The CDR3 spans 14 residues. CDR3 protein: CASSLGGLNSPLHF. The CDR3 DNA reads as TGTGCCAGCAGCTTAGGTGGGCTGAATTCACCCCTCCACTTT.

At least ten counts were recorded for this clonotype. V and J are TRBV20-1 and TRBJ2-5; 8 nucleotides align to TRBD1. Per the germline V gene, CDR1 is DFQATT and CDR2 is SNEGSKA (reference sequence). The J segment lost 3 bases and the V segment lost 1 base, leaving 1 base of the junction unmatched. The CDR3 extends over 13 amino acids. The DNA for the CDR3 is TGCAGTGCTAGAGGGACAGGGAAAGAGACCCAGTACTTC. Its translation: CSARGTGKETQYF.

V usage is TRBV12-3 or TRBV12-4 and J usage is TRBJ1-5; D not resolved. V lost 6 bases and J 2 bases, leaving 14 bases between the germline ends. There are 15 residues in the CDR3. The CDR3 spells CASSPNQGGNQPQHF. The CDR3 DNA is TGTGCCAGCAGCCCCAACCAAGGAGGCAATCAGCCCCAGCATTTT.

Comment on this clonotype: Possible read error: a much larger clone is one base away. The chain employs TRBV5-1 and TRBJ2-3; 8 positions match TRBD1. This CDR3 has 15 amino acids. Germline CDR1 is SGHRS and CDR2 is YFSETQ. The J segment lost 0 bases and the V segment lost 5 bases, leaving 5 bases of the junction unmatched. The CDR3 DNA is TGCGCCAGCAGTCTTAGGGACAGGAGCACAGATACGCAGTATTTT. It is translated as CASSLRDRSTDTQYF.

The chain's CDR3 is CASLAAGGAYNEQFF. CDR3 nucleotide sequence: TGTGCCAGCCTTGCAGCAGGGGGGGCCTACAATGAGCAGTTCTTC. The chain is built from TRBV5-6 and TRBJ2-1; TRBD1 or TRBD2 may be the D gene (7 bases each). Between the trimmed V and J ends, which lost 7 bases and 2 bases, there was a span of 16 bases. CDR3 length: 15 residues. Germline V gene data show CDR1 as SGHDT and CDR2 as YYEEEE. Full variable domain (rest looked up from reference TRBV5-6 and TRBJ2-1): DAGVTQSPTHLIKTRGQQVTLRCSPKSGHDTVSWYQQALGQGPQFIFQYYEEEERQRGNFPDRFSGHQFPNYSSELNVNALLLGDSALYLCASLAAGGAYNEQFFGPGTRLTVL.

This clonotype appeared many times. This chain links TRBV5-1 with TRBJ2-1, with 8 bases aligning to TRBD2. This CDR3 comprises 16 residues. Germline CDR1 is SGHRS and CDR2 is YFSETQ. J gave up 6 bases and V 0 bases, and 8 bases lay outside the gene matches. CDR3 sequence: CASSLEGTRGVNEQFF. CDR3 in DNA: TGCGCCAGCAGCTTGGAGGGGACTAGGGGTGTCAATGAGCAGTTCTTC.

This chain connects TRBV5-6 to TRBJ1-5; 8 positions match TRBD1. The CDR3 consists of 15 residues. In germline, CDR1 is SGHDT, CDR2 YYEEEE. Trimming at V came to 5 bases and at J to 7 bases, leaving 11 bases not matched to a gene. The CDR3 here is CASSSQGAGVQPQHF. The CDR3 DNA reads as TGTGCCAGCAGTTCTCAGGGGGCAGGGGTACAGCCCCAGCATTTT.

This clonotype was picked up many times. This rearrangement joins TRBV27 to TRBJ1-2; unclear D gene. This CDR3 is 15 amino acids long. CDR1 and CDR2 from the germline V gene are MNHEY and SMNVEV (reference sequence). V shed 2 bases and J shed 4 bases, with 14 bases lying between them. Here the CDR3 reads CASSLRGSWGYGYTF. The CDR3 bases are TGTGCCAGCAGTTTACGGGGAAGTTGGGGCTATGGCTACACCTTC.

V and J are TRBV2 and TRBJ1-1; D unresolved. V lost 8 bases, J lost 0 bases, and 4 bases lay in between. The CDR3 consists of 11 residues. In germline, CDR1 is SNHLY, CDR2 FYNNEI. The CDR3 nucleotides read TGTGCCAGCGGGGTGAACACTGAAGCTTTCTTT. Translated, it gives CASGVNTEAFF.

The table lists this clonotype with many counts. This chain joins TRBV20-1 and TRBJ2-1; 9 bases are a match to TRBD2. The CDR3 length is 16 residues. With 4 bases clipped from V and 2 bases from J, the junction kept 9 bases outside the gene matches. CDR1 is DFQATT, CDR2 SNEGSKA, per germline (reference sequence). CDR3 protein: CSATSVASGAYNEQFF. The DNA of the CDR3 is TGCAGTGCTACCTCGGTGGCTAGCGGGGCCTACAATGAGCAGTTCTTC.

CDR3 protein: CFGDQPQHF. The CDR3 coding sequence is TGTTTCGGGGACCAGCCCCAGCATTTT. The J gene is TRBJ1-5, the V gene TRBV27; D may be TRBD1 (5 bases). The CDR3 loop spans 9 amino acids. Germline assignment: CDR1 MNHEY and CDR2 SMNVEV (reference sequence).

The table lists this clonotype with many counts. The rearrangement links TRBV3-1 to TRBJ2-2; possible D gene TRBD2, 6 bases. Trimming removed 0 bases from V and 4 bases from J, with 9 bases in between. This CDR3 region has 15 residues. The germline gives CDR1 LGHDT, CDR2 YNNKEL (reference sequence). This CDR3 reads CASSQEGGATGELFF. CDR3 in DNA: TGTGCCAGCAGCCAAGAGGGCGGGGCCACCGGGGAGCTGTTTTTT. Drawing the rest from reference TRBV3-1 and TRBJ2-2, the complete variable domain is DTAVSQTPKYLVTQMGNDKSIKCEQNLGHDTMYWYKQDSKKFLKIMFSYNNKELIINETVPNRFSPKSPDKAHLNLHINSLELGDSAVYFCASSQEGGATGELFFGEGSRLTVL.

This clonotype was observed many times. The V and J genes are TRBV12-3 or TRBV12-4 and TRBJ1-5; D gene uncertain. This CDR3 has 13 residues. The V end lost 3 bases, the J end lost 4 bases, and 7 bases lay between the germline ends. The CDR3: CASSLGSNQPQHF. CDR3 DNA sequence: TGTGCCAGCAGTTTGGGGTCTAATCAGCCCCAGCATTTT.

The V call is TRBV19, the J call TRBJ1-5, with no clear D. V was cut by 6 bases and J by 0 bases, with 6 bases left in between. Germline CDR1 and CDR2: LNHDA and SQIVND (reference sequence). The CDR3 has 13 residues. The CDR3: CASRLYSNQPQHF. The CDR3 DNA reads as TGTGCCAGTAGACTCTATAGCAATCAGCCCCAGCATTTT.

This clonotype was recorded many times. CDR3 bases: TGTGCCAGCAGTGATCAAGGCGGGGGGAGCACAGATACGCAGTATTTT. As protein: CASSDQGGGSTDTQYF. The chain uses TRBV6-1 and TRBJ2-3, with 8 bases fitting TRBD2. Trimming took 3 bases from V and 0 from J; bases not matched to a gene: 5. This CDR3 contains 16 residues. Germline V gives CDR1 MNHNS, CDR2 SASEGT.

This clonotype has a handful of counts. The chain uses TRBV9 and TRBJ2-7; 9 bases are shared with TRBD1. The CDR3 loop spans 14 amino acids. Trimming cost V 3 bases and J 5 bases; bases outside gene matches: 6. Germline values: CDR1 SGDLS, CDR2 YYNGEE. This CDR3 is CASSGGQGWNEQYF. The DNA for the CDR3 is TGTGCCAGCAGCGGCGGACAGGGGTGGAACGAGCAGTACTTC.

This clonotype was counted only a few times. The V call is TRBV5-6, the J call TRBJ1-4; no firm D call. Germline V gene data show CDR1 as SGHDT and CDR2 as YYEEEE. Trimming cost V 1 base and J 5 bases, with 9 bases left between them. This CDR3 has 14 amino acids. CDR3 sequence: CASSLKTLNEKLFF. Written as DNA, the CDR3 is TGTGCCAGCAGCTTGAAGACGCTGAATGAAAAACTGTTTTTT.

This chain connects TRBV5-1 to TRBJ1-3; tentative D call: TRBD1 (5 bases). V lost 1 base, J lost 2 bases, and 10 bases lay in between. CDR3 length: 15 residues. CDR1 is SGHRS and CDR2 is YFSETQ in the germline V gene. This CDR3 reads CASSLSGPPGNTIYF. CDR3 nucleotides: TGCGCCAGCAGCTTGTCAGGGCCCCCTGGAAACACCATATATTTT.

This clonotype was seen ten or more times. The chain recombines TRBV20-1 with TRBJ1-4; D not certain. The V end lost 0 bases, the J end lost 3 bases, and 11 bases lay between the germline ends. The CDR3 covers 15 residues. In germline, CDR1 is DFQATT, CDR2 SNEGSKA (reference sequence). The DNA for the CDR3 is TGCAGTGCTAGAGATCCGGGTCGACCTAATGAAAAACTGTTTTTT. Protein: CSARDPGRPNEKLFF.

The rearrangement links TRBV20-1 to TRBJ2-7, with TRBD1 as a possible D gene (6 bases). Germline CDR1 reads DFQATT; CDR2 reads SNEGSKA (reference sequence). This CDR3 has 12 residues. Trimming cost V 6 bases and J 5 bases, with 14 bases left between them. CDR3 protein: CSAPTGYHEQYF. The CDR3 DNA reads TGCAGTGCCCCAACAGGGTACCACGAGCAGTACTTC.

The CDR3 loop reads CASSQRTGGTSGANVLTF. The CDR3 DNA sequence: TGTGCCAGCAGCCAGAGGACAGGGGGTACCTCTGGGGCCAACGTCCTGACTTTC. The rearrangement uses TRBV3-1 and TRBJ2-6; TRBD1 aligns across 10 bases. Germline V lookup: CDR1 LGHDT, CDR2 YNNKEL (reference sequence). J gave up 0 bases and V 3 bases, and 5 bases lay outside the gene matches. This CDR3 is 18 amino acids long.

This clonotype was detected a few times. V gene TRBV7-7 combines with J gene TRBJ2-1; D tentatively fits TRBD1 or TRBD2 (6 bases each). V lost 1 base and J 4 bases, leaving 11 bases between the germline ends. Germline lookup yields CDR1 SSHAT and CDR2 FNYEAQ (reference sequence). This CDR3 region has 15 residues. Here the CDR3 DNA reads TGTGCCAGCAGCTTAGGGGGGGCTACTTACAATGAGCAGTTCTTC. This codes for CASSLGGATYNEQFF.